The next 19 T cell receptor beta chains were all read from a single sample in a study of blood T cell repertoires in COVID-19 (TCRdb year 2020). Libraries were built with the immunoSEQ multiplex PCR assay. As stored in TCRdb, this immuneACCESS dataset retains in-frame rearrangements with V and J assigned. A fraction of the clones does not appear; measured against another copy, unresolved V genes explain less than half of the discrepancy, and the remainder lacks a known reason. The sample table shows approximately 160,000 clones, and about 85% are seen once. 1.2% of the sample is taken by the ten largest. Sequencing input: peripheral blood. The receptors shown here come from a man between 60 and 75 years old who had recovered from COVID-19.

The chain combines TRBV6-6 with TRBJ2-3, with TRBD1 matching over 8 bases. V lost 6 bases, J lost 1 base, and 3 bases stayed unmatched. This CDR3 has 14 residues. CDR1 and CDR2 from the germline V gene are MNHNY and SVGAGI (reference sequence). CDR3 in DNA: TGTGCCAGCAGACCGGGACAGGGCACAGATACGCAGTATTTT. Its protein product is CASRPGQGTDTQYF.

The gene calls are TRBV19 and TRBJ1-5, with 10 bases matching TRBD1. The junction had 7 bases not matched to a gene; V was cut back by 2 bases and J by 6 bases. Germline-derived CDR1 and CDR2 are LNHDA and SQIVND (reference sequence). The CDR3 has 16 residues. The CDR3 DNA sequence: TGTGCCAGTAGTATACGACAGGGGGCAGCTATTCAGCCCCAGCATTTT. Translation: CASSIRQGAAIQPQHF.

The chain employs TRBV18 and TRBJ1-3, with TRBD1 as a possible D gene (5 bases). This CDR3 has 15 residues. Between the trimmed V and J ends, which lost 2 bases and 2 bases, there was a span of 10 bases. The germline V gene has CDR1 KGHSH and CDR2 LQKENI. CDR3 region: CASSPNRGAGNTIYF. DNA for the CDR3: TGTGCCAGCTCACCAAACCGGGGGGCTGGAAACACCATATATTTT.

The gene calls are TRBV15 and TRBJ2-4; D is ambiguous. The CDR3 is 14 residues long. Deletions cut 0 bases from V and 6 bases from J, with 9 bases between. CDR1 is LNHNV, CDR2 YYDKDF, per germline (reference sequence). The CDR3 is CATSRDRSINIQYF. The CDR3 DNA is TGTGCCACCAGCAGAGATAGGAGCATAAACATTCAGTACTTC.

This clone was observed a few times. This rearrangement joins TRBV11-2 to TRBJ2-1; TRBD1 matches at 11 bases. This CDR3 spans 15 amino acids. The ends lost 5 bases at V and 7 bases at J; junction bases unmatched: 7. Germline V gene data show CDR1 as SGHAT and CDR2 as FQNNGV. The CDR3 DNA follows: TGTGCCAGCAGCGAAGGACAGGGGGCATGGAATGAGCAGTTCTTC. The encoded protein is CASSEGQGAWNEQFF.

This clone was seen ten or more times. The chain employs TRBV9 and TRBJ1-1, with D maybe TRBD1 (6 bases). Looked up from germline, CDR1 is SGDLS and CDR2 is YYNGEE. The CDR3 length is 15 residues. Between the trimmed V and J ends, which lost 2 bases and 7 bases, there was a span of 18 bases. The CDR3, as DNA: TGTGCCAGCAGCGTCCTCCCAACAGGGTATGATGAAGCTTTCTTT. It is translated as CASSVLPTGYDEAFF.

A single count supports this clone. This chain joins TRBV20-1 and TRBJ1-2; D gene ambiguous. Germline values: CDR1 DFQATT, CDR2 SNEGSKA (reference sequence). Trimming took off 3 bases at V and 3 bases at J, with 17 bases between the two ends. There are 15 residues in the CDR3. The CDR3 DNA follows: TGCAGTGCTAGTTCCGGAGGCTACGCCCACTATGGCTACACCTTC. This codes for CSASSGGYAHYGYTF.

V usage is TRBV29-1 and J usage is TRBJ2-1, with a possible D match to TRBD2 (6 bases). The CDR3 covers 17 residues. Germline CDR1 is SQVTM and CDR2 is ANQGSEA. V was clipped by 0 bases and J by 0 bases, with 15 bases between them. Here the CDR3 reads CSVEDLGGASSYNEQFF. The CDR3 region has the DNA TGCAGCGTTGAAGATCTGGGCGGGGCGAGCTCCTACAATGAGCAGTTCTTC.

This sequence joins TRBV29-1 and TRBJ2-2, with TRBD2 matching over 9 bases. J was trimmed by 5 bases and V by 3 bases; bases with no gene match: 7. The CDR3 length is 15 residues. Looked up from germline, CDR1 is SQVTM and CDR2 is ANQGSEA. CDR3 sequence reads: CSVESAGGLTGELFF. The CDR3 nucleotides are TGCAGCGTTGAGTCGGCGGGGGGGCTGACCGGGGAGCTGTTTTTT.

The chain is built from TRBV10-3 and TRBJ1-4, with D possibly matching TRBD1 (5 bases). V was trimmed by 2 bases and J by 5 bases, leaving 12 bases between them. Germline CDR1 is ENHRY and CDR2 is SYGVKD. The CDR3 covers 15 residues. CDR3 region: CAISEDRGFNEKLFF. The CDR3 nucleotides are TGTGCCATCAGTGAGGATCGGGGGTTCAATGAAAAACTGTTTTTT.

V gene TRBV12-5 combines with J gene TRBJ2-1, with a tentative D call TRBD2 (5 bases). The germline V and J ends were trimmed by 6 bases and 6 bases, with 18 bases remaining between them. Germline-derived CDR1 and CDR2 are LGHNT and FRNRAP. CDR3 length equals 15 residues. The CDR3 protein is CASGSRTQSLNEQFF. CDR3 DNA sequence: TGTGCTAGTGGCTCCAGGACTCAAAGCCTCAATGAGCAGTTCTTC. The full variable domain, rest sourced from reference TRBV12-5 and TRBJ2-1, is DARVTQTPRHKVTEMGQEVTMRCQPILGHNTVFWYRQTMMQGLELLAYFRNRAPLDDSGMPKDRFSAEMPDATLATLKIQPSEPRDSAVYFCASGSRTQSLNEQFFGPGTRLTVL.

This chain connects TRBV9 to TRBJ1-6; D not certain. V was pared by 0 bases and J by 7 bases, with 8 bases between. The CDR3 length is 14 residues. Per germline, CDR1 SGDLS and CDR2 YYNGEE. CDR3: CASSVAIGNSPLHF. The CDR3 DNA reads TGTGCCAGCAGCGTAGCAATTGGCAATTCACCCCTCCACTTT.

V gene TRBV2 combines with J gene TRBJ2-5, with D possibly matching TRBD2 (6 bases). CDR3 size: 16 residues. Trimming took off 1 base at V and 0 bases at J, with 12 bases between the two ends. Germline assignment: CDR1 SNHLY and CDR2 FYNNEI. The CDR3 nucleotides are TGTGCCAGCAGTGAAGGGCTAGCGTGGTACCAAGAGACCCAGTACTTC. Translated: CASSEGLAWYQETQYF.

In this sample, this clone turned up a few times. The chain combines TRBV10-3 with TRBJ2-2; D possibly corresponds to TRBD1 (6 bases). The germline V gene encodes CDR1 ENHRY and CDR2 SYGVKD. Trimming shortened V by 4 bases and J by 2 bases, and 14 bases separated the two germline ends. CDR3 size: 16 residues. This chain's CDR3 is CAISGGLGDNTGELFF. DNA of the CDR3: TGTGCCATCAGTGGGGGGCTAGGGGATAACACCGGGGAGCTGTTTTTT.

The chain has TRBV7-2 and TRBJ1-1, with D possibly being TRBD1 (5 bases). Germline CDR1 and CDR2: SGHTA and FQGNSA. This CDR3 contains 13 residues. The V gene lost 1 base and the J gene lost 11 bases, with 14 bases spanning the gap. In nucleotides, the CDR3 is TGTGCCAGCAGCTTAGTTGGGGGGGTAGGGGCTTTCTTT. Translation gives CASSLVGGVGAFF. Full variable domain (outside the CDR3, taken from reference TRBV7-2 and TRBJ1-1): GAGVSQSPSNKVTEKGKDVELRCDPISGHTALYWYRQSLGQGLEFLIYFQGNSAPDKSGLPSDRFSAERTGGSVSTLTIQRTQQEDSAVYLCASSLVGGVGAFFGQGTRLTVV.

As to this clone: In the same sample, other DNA sequences code for this CDR3. The chain employs TRBV6-5 and TRBJ2-2, with D perhaps matching TRBD2 (5 bases). Looked up from germline, CDR1 is MNHEY and CDR2 is SVGAGI. This CDR3 is built from 15 residues. V dropped 2 bases and J dropped 5 bases, with 12 bases sitting between them. CDR3 DNA: TGTGCCAGCAGTTACGAAGGAGGTGGTACCGGGGAGCTGTTTTTT. Translating it yields CASSYEGGGTGELFF.

The chain uses TRBV27 and TRBJ2-5; 14 nucleotides agree with TRBD2. The CDR3 runs 20 residues. Losses at the gene ends were 3 bases for V and 1 base for J; bases not matched to a gene: 13. CDR1 is MNHEY, CDR2 SMNVEV, per germline (reference sequence). Written as DNA, the CDR3 is TGTGCCAGCAGTTTCCGTAGACTAGCGGGGGGGCCATCGCGCCAAGAGACCCAGTACTTC. Translating it yields CASSFRRLAGGPSRQETQYF.

The chain employs TRBV7-6 and TRBJ1-5; D perhaps matches TRBD1 (5 bases). From germline, CDR1 is SGHVS and CDR2 FNYEAQ. CDR3 size: 16 residues. The V gene lost 2 bases and the J gene lost 3 bases, with 14 bases spanning the gap. The CDR3 nucleotides read TGTGCCAGCAGCTTAAATGGGGGGGTCCTCAATCAGCCCCAGCATTTT. It specifies CASSLNGGVLNQPQHF.

This clone was seen a single time. The rearrangement links TRBV19 to TRBJ2-7, with 15 bases aligning to TRBD2. The CDR3 length is 20 residues. Germline V gene sequence: CDR1 LNHDA, CDR2 SQIVND (reference sequence). With V trimmed by 5 bases and J by 1 base, 15 bases remained unmatched. In DNA form, the CDR3 reads TGTGCCAGTAGTCTCCGATCGATTCCGGGACTAGCGGGGGGATCCTACGAGCAGTACTTC. Its translation: CASSLRSIPGLAGGSYEQYF.